These T cell receptor beta chains were read from a single sample in a study of cytomegalovirus exposure and HLA in healthy donors. Here immunoSEQ multiplex PCR was the method, and the copy in TCRdb shows in-frame clones only, minus some. The table has fewer than 200,000 clones, roughly 84% seen once; the top ten hold about 2.1%. The sequencing input was PBMCs. These receptors originate from a young man in good health and CMV-seropositive. The CDR3 runs from the conserved cysteine through the conserved F or W. D genes are given only for firm matches. Clone sizes are given selectively: once, few, many, or a class where the clone is expanded.

j_gene	abundance	v_gene	d_gene	CDR3nt	CDR3aa
TRBJ1-2	.	TRBV19	.	TGTGCCAGTAGTATAACGACGGGGGGCTATGGCTACACCTTC	CASSITTGGYGYTF
TRBJ1-6	.	TRBV7-2	TRBD1	TGTGCCAGCAGCTTAGCGGGACAGGGGGCGCGTTCACCCCTCCACTTT	CASSLAGQGARSPLHF
TRBJ2-2	.	TRBV6-4	.	TGTGCCAGCAGTGACTCAGCCGGGGGCACCGGGGAGCTGTTTTTT	CASSDSAGGTGELFF
TRBJ2-2	.	TRBV5-4	.	TGTGCCAGCAGCTTGCTGGCAGGGCGTGACACCGGGGAGCTGTTTTTT	CASSLLAGRDTGELFF
TRBJ1-2	.	TRBV6-4	.	TGTGCCAGCAGTGATCTCACGACTCGCAAAGGGGCGCCCGGCTACACCTTC	CASSDLTTRKGAPGYTF
TRBJ2-7	few	TRBV15	.	TGTGCCACCAGCAGAGTAGAGGAAGGGGATCACGAGCAGTACTTC	CATSRVEEGDHEQYF
TRBJ1-2	.	TRBV10-3	TRBD1	TGTGCCATCACATTCGGGACAGAAACCAACTATGGCTACACCTTC	CAITFGTETNYGYTF
TRBJ2-5	.	TRBV5-1	.	TGCGCCAGCAGCTTCGGACGAGGGAGAAACGAAGAGACCCAGTACTTC	CASSFGRGRNEETQYF
TRBJ1-4	.	TRBV6-5	TRBD1	TGTGCCAGCACCCACAGGGGAAAACTGTTTTTT	CASTHRGKLFF
TRBJ2-3	.	TRBV30	TRBD1	TGTGCCTGGAGGGCGGACAGGGGGCCGGCAGATACGCAGTATTTT	CAWRADRGPADTQYF
TRBJ2-1	.	TRBV15	.	TGTGCCACCAGCAGGGGCGGGGAACACAATGAGCAGTTCTTC	CATSRGGEHNEQFF
TRBJ2-1	.	TRBV5-1	TRBD1	TGCGCCAGCAGCTACGCTGCGAGGGACAGGCTCCTCTACAATGAGCAGTTCTTC	CASSYAARDRLLYNEQFF
TRBJ1-2	.	TRBV5-1	TRBD1	TGCGCCAGCAGCGGTAACCGGGACAGTAACTATGGCTACACCTTC	CASSGNRDSNYGYTF
TRBJ1-4	.	TRBV10-3	TRBD1	TGTGCCATCAGTGGGACAGGGATTGAAAAACTGTTTTTT	CAISGTGIEKLFF
TRBJ2-5	.	TRBV6-1	.	TGTGCCAGCAGTGATGGTTCTGACCTAGGGACCCAGTACTTC	CASSDGSDLGTQYF
TRBJ1-4	.	TRBV4-2	.	TGTGCCAGCAGCCAAGACCAGAATGGTCTGTTTTTT	CASSQDQNGLFF
TRBJ1-1	.	TRBV9	TRBD1	TGTGCCAGCAGCCTAAACCCAGGGGGCCGAGAAGCTTTCTTT	CASSLNPGGREAFF
TRBJ2-2	.	TRBV18	TRBD1	TGTGCCAGCAACGCCTGGGACAGGGCGATAACCGGGGAGCTGTTTTTT	CASNAWDRAITGELFF
TRBJ2-7	.	TRBV4-1	.	TGCGCCAGCAGCCAAGGGCACGGGAGCCTTGCCCACGAGCAGTACTTC	CASSQGHGSLAHEQYF
TRBJ1-1	.	TRBV2	.	TGTGCCATCTCGGAGGGAGAAGCTTTCTTT	CAISEGEAFF
TRBJ1-2	.	TRBV30	TRBD1	TGTGCCTGGAGTCCGCAGGGGGTATTTGGCTACACCTTC	CAWSPQGVFGYTF
TRBJ2-5	few	TRBV19	TRBD2	TGTGCCAGTAGCCCCCATCCGGGACTAGCGGGGTTAGAGACCCAGTACTTC	CASSPHPGLAGLETQYF
TRBJ1-5	.	TRBV6-6	.	TGTGCCAGCGCTATATCGAGGAATCAGCCCCAGCATTTT	CASAISRNQPQHF
TRBJ2-1	.	TRBV6-1	TRBD1	TGTGCCAGCAGTGAATACACAGGGGGATCCTTCCTCCATGAGCAGTTCTTC	CASSEYTGGSFLHEQFF
TRBJ2-5	.	TRBV7-2	.	TGTGCCAGCAGCTTAGGGGTTCCGGGGAGTCGGGAGACCCAGTACTTC	CASSLGVPGSRETQYF
TRBJ2-7	.	TRBV7-8	.	TGTGCCAGCAGCTTAGACAGGGACAACTACGAGCAGTACTTC	CASSLDRDNYEQYF
TRBJ2-3	.	TRBV27	TRBD2	TGTGCCAGCAGGGGATACAAGACTAGCTTAAAGGCAGATACGCAGTATTTT	CASRGYKTSLKADTQYF